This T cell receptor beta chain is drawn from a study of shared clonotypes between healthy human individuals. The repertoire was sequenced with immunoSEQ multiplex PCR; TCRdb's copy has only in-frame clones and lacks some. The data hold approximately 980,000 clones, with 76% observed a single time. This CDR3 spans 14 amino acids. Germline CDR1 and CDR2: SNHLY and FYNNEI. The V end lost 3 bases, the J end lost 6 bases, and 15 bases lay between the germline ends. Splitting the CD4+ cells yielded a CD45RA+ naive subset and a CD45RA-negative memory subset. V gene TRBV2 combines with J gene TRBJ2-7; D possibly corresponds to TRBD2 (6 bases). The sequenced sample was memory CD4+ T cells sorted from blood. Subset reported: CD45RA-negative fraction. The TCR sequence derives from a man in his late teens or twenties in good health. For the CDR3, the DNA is TGTGCCAGCAGTGATGCGGGGCGGAAGAGCGAGCAGTACTTC. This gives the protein CASSDAGRKSEQYF.